The rows below give T cell receptor beta chains drawn from one sample of a study of shared clonotypes between healthy human individuals. Clones were read by immunoSEQ multiplex PCR, and TCRdb kept only the in-frame ones, dropping some. The table records roughly 2.5 million clones, more than 80% of them present only once. The sequenced sample consisted of naive CD4+ T cells sorted from blood. The receptors originated from a man aged 18 to 35 in good health. Both conserved end residues are part of each CDR3. A D gene is named only where the DNA matches it firmly.

d_call: TRBD1; v_call: TRBV18; j_call: TRBJ1-2; cdr3_nt: TGTGCCAGCTCTCCGAGACAGGGAGAGGGCTACACCTTC; cdr3_aa: CASSPRQGEGYTF
d_call: TRBD1; v_call: TRBV6-5; j_call: TRBJ1-2; cdr3_nt: TGTGCCAGCAGAGCCGGACAGGGTCAACGCTACACCTTC; cdr3_aa: CASRAGQGQRYTF
d_call: .; v_call: TRBV27; j_call: TRBJ2-3; cdr3_nt: TGTGCCGGACTCGAGACAGGGCTCGGGGGAGATACGCAGTATTTT; cdr3_aa: CAGLETGLGGDTQYF
d_call: .; v_call: TRBV6-4; j_call: TRBJ2-2; cdr3_nt: TGTGCCAGCAGTCTACGGTACGCCGGGGAGCTGTTTTTT; cdr3_aa: CASSLRYAGELFF
d_call: .; v_call: TRBV11-2; j_call: TRBJ1-2; cdr3_nt: TGTGCCAGCAGCTCCGGAGGGGGCTATGGCTACACCTTC; cdr3_aa: CASSSGGGYGYTF
d_call: TRBD2; v_call: TRBV18; j_call: TRBJ2-7; cdr3_nt: TGTGCCAGCTCACCTAATAGCGGGGGCTCCTACGAGCAGTACTTC; cdr3_aa: CASSPNSGGSYEQYF
d_call: TRBD2; v_call: TRBV6-5; j_call: TRBJ2-7; cdr3_nt: TGTGCCAGCAGCCGATCAGCGGGAGCTCACGAGCAGTACTTC; cdr3_aa: CASSRSAGAHEQYF
d_call: .; v_call: TRBV6-1; j_call: TRBJ1-4; cdr3_nt: TGTGCCAGCAGTGATGGAGGGGCTTCAACTAATGAAAAACTGTTTTTT; cdr3_aa: CASSDGGASTNEKLFF
d_call: .; v_call: TRBV11-3; j_call: TRBJ2-7; cdr3_nt: TGTGCCAGCAGCCCCAACGCCCTCTCCTACGAGCAGTACTTC; cdr3_aa: CASSPNALSYEQYF
d_call: .; v_call: TRBV6-1; j_call: TRBJ1-5; cdr3_nt: TGTGCCAGCACCCTTCAGCCCAATCAGCCCCAGCATTTT; cdr3_aa: CASTLQPNQPQHF
d_call: .; v_call: TRBV10-2; j_call: TRBJ1-2; cdr3_nt: TGCGCCAGCAGTGAGGGCAGCCAGAGCCATGGCTACACCTTC; cdr3_aa: CASSEGSQSHGYTF
d_call: .; v_call: TRBV30; j_call: TRBJ1-2; cdr3_nt: TGTGCCTGGAGTGTTGAAAGGGGCTACTATGGCTACACCTTC; cdr3_aa: CAWSVERGYYGYTF
d_call: .; v_call: TRBV4-3; j_call: TRBJ2-7; cdr3_nt: TGCGCCAGCAGCCAAGATGGTGGCGAGCAGTACTTC; cdr3_aa: CASSQDGGEQYF
d_call: .; v_call: TRBV5-4; j_call: TRBJ2-7; cdr3_nt: TGTGCCAGCAGCTTGGGCAACTACGAGCAGTACTTC; cdr3_aa: CASSLGNYEQYF
d_call: TRBD1; v_call: TRBV18; j_call: TRBJ2-5; cdr3_nt: TGTGCCAGCTCACCACTACAAGGGACAGAACAAGAGACCCAGTACTTC; cdr3_aa: CASSPLQGTEQETQYF
d_call: .; v_call: TRBV7-2; j_call: TRBJ2-3; cdr3_nt: TGTGCCAGCAGCTCCGTCGGCACAGATACGCAGTATTTT; cdr3_aa: CASSSVGTDTQYF
d_call: .; v_call: TRBV6-4; j_call: TRBJ2-1; cdr3_nt: TGTGCCAGCAGTGAATATGGGGCAGGGCGAGAGAATGAGCAGTTCTTC; cdr3_aa: CASSEYGAGRENEQFF
d_call: .; v_call: TRBV10-1; j_call: TRBJ2-3; cdr3_nt: TGCGCCAGCAGTGAGTCGCCGGCAGATACGCAGTATTTT; cdr3_aa: CASSESPADTQYF
d_call: .; v_call: TRBV6-1; j_call: TRBJ1-1; cdr3_nt: TGTGCCAGCATCATAGACAACCTGAACACTGAAGCTTTCTTT; cdr3_aa: CASIIDNLNTEAFF
d_call: .; v_call: TRBV5-4; j_call: TRBJ2-2; cdr3_nt: TGTGCCAGCAGCTTGGCCAGGGGCAGGGGCGACACCGGGGAGCTGTTTTTT; cdr3_aa: CASSLARGRGDTGELFF
d_call: TRBD1; v_call: TRBV10-1; j_call: TRBJ2-7; cdr3_nt: TGCGCCAGCAGTGAAGGGACAGCCTACGAGCAGTACTTC; cdr3_aa: CASSEGTAYEQYF
d_call: TRBD2; v_call: TRBV5-1; j_call: TRBJ2-3; cdr3_nt: TGCGCCAGCAGCTTGGGGGTAACTAGCGGGGCTGGGGCAGATACGCAGTATTTT; cdr3_aa: CASSLGVTSGAGADTQYF
d_call: TRBD2; v_call: TRBV7-9; j_call: TRBJ2-3; cdr3_nt: TGTGCCAGCAGCCCTGGCCTGGGCGGGGGGTCGACAGATACGCAGTATTTT; cdr3_aa: CASSPGLGGGSTDTQYF
d_call: .; v_call: TRBV6-6; j_call: TRBJ1-6; cdr3_nt: TGTGCCAGCAGTTACTCTTCAGGGCTGAATTCACCCCTCCACTTT; cdr3_aa: CASSYSSGLNSPLHF
d_call: .; v_call: TRBV18; j_call: TRBJ2-3; cdr3_nt: TGTGCCAGCTCACCAATAGGTCTTAGCACAGATACGCAGTATTTT; cdr3_aa: CASSPIGLSTDTQYF
d_call: .; v_call: TRBV7-2; j_call: TRBJ2-7; cdr3_nt: TGTGCCAGCAGCCTTAGCGGAGGAAAATCCTACGAGCAGTACTTC; cdr3_aa: CASSLSGGKSYEQYF